The 30 T cell receptor beta chains reported below all come from one sample, sequenced in a study of blood T cell repertoires in COVID-19. TCRdb's table, derived via immunoSEQ multiplex PCR, lists solely in-frame clones and lacks some. The sample has more than 75,000 clones, 85% to 90% seen once; the top ten hold about 5%. Material: peripheral blood. The receptors were gathered from a woman older than 75 with active COVID-19.

This clone appeared once. The V call is TRBV29-1, the J call TRBJ2-5; the D gene is possibly TRBD2 (6 bases). Trimming cost V 7 bases and J 5 bases, with 17 bases left between them. In germline, CDR1 is SQVTM, CDR2 ANQGSEA. The CDR3 is 13 residues long. CDR3: CSGVSGGPETQYF. Written as DNA, the CDR3 is TGCAGCGGAGTGTCAGGAGGGCCCGAGACCCAGTACTTC.

The chain couples TRBV28 to TRBJ2-7, with D perhaps matching TRBD1 (5 bases). CDR3 length: 14 residues. V was shortened by 7 bases and J by 5 bases, with 18 bases between the two germline ends. Germline lookup yields CDR1 MDHEN and CDR2 SYDVKM. The DNA for the CDR3 is TGTGCCAGCACCCCAGACCCAGGGCCCCACGAGCAGTACTTC. It specifies CASTPDPGPHEQYF. The variable domain in full, completed from reference TRBV28 and TRBJ2-7, reads DVKVTQSSRYLVKRTGEKVFLECVQDMDHENMFWYRQDPGLGLRLIYFSYDVKMKEKGDIPEGYSVSREKKERFSLILESASTNQTSMYLCASTPDPGPHEQYFGPGTRLTVT.

The rearrangement joins TRBV28 to TRBJ2-7; 8 bases fit TRBD2. Per germline, CDR1 MDHEN and CDR2 SYDVKM. Trimming removed 6 bases from V and 2 bases from J; junction bases left unmatched: 6. The length of the CDR3 is 14 residues. The CDR3 here is CASRPAGGAYEQYF. CDR3 sequence (DNA): TGTGCCAGCAGGCCCGCGGGGGGAGCCTACGAGCAGTACTTC.

The V call is TRBV23-1, the J call TRBJ2-2; D is perhaps TRBD1 (5 bases). TRBV23-1 is recorded as an ORF, its role being uncertain. The CDR3 consists of 16 residues. V lost 4 bases, J lost 7 bases, and 19 bases lay in between. The CDR3, as DNA: TGCGCCAGCAGTCGTCGGCAGGGAAGATCTGTCGGGGAGCTGTTTTTT. Amino acid sequence: CASSRRQGRSVGELFF.

The chain has TRBV6-2 or TRBV6-3 and TRBJ2-7; possible D gene TRBD1, 6 bases. Germline CDR1 MNHEY, CDR2 SVGEGT. The CDR3 runs to 15 residues. V was cut by 2 bases and J by 1 base, with 12 bases left in between. The CDR3, as DNA: TGTGCCAGCAGTTACCCGCCCAGGGGATCCTACGAGCAGTACTTC. Amino acids: CASSYPPRGSYEQYF.

The chain links TRBV7-2 to TRBJ2-5, with a tentative D call TRBD2 (7 bases). Looked up from germline, CDR1 is SGHTA and CDR2 is FQGNSA. The CDR3 spans 16 residues. Trimming left V 1 base short and J 4 bases short, with 16 bases between. Here the CDR3 reads CASSLVGGGGSETQYF. The CDR3 bases are TGTGCCAGCAGCTTAGTTGGAGGGGGGGGTTCAGAGACCCAGTACTTC.

CDR3: CASSRGLSYEQYF. For the CDR3, the DNA is TGTGCCAGCAGCCGGGGACTGTCCTACGAGCAGTACTTC. J is TRBJ2-7 and V is TRBV5-5; the D gene is possibly TRBD2 (6 bases). This CDR3 spans 13 amino acids. Germline CDR1 is SGHKS and CDR2 is YYEKEE (reference sequence). The V gene lost 4 bases and the J gene lost 1 base, with 9 bases spanning the gap.

The CDR3 spells CSVVPSGRPNEQFF. CDR3 nucleotide sequence: TGCAGCGTTGTTCCCAGCGGGAGGCCTAATGAGCAGTTCTTC. This sequence joins TRBV29-1 and TRBJ2-1, with 9 bases lining up with TRBD2. CDR3 length: 14 residues. V was pared by 4 bases and J by 7 bases, with 8 bases of the junction left unmatched. Germline values: CDR1 SQVTM, CDR2 ANQGSEA.

CDR3 nucleotides: TGTGCCAGCAGCGTAAGGACGGACGGGGCCGGGGAGCTGTTTTTT. Translated, it gives CASSVRTDGAGELFF. This rearrangement joins TRBV9 to TRBJ2-2, with D possibly TRBD2 on 5 matching bases. The CDR3 is made up of 15 amino acids. From germline, CDR1 is SGDLS and CDR2 YYNGEE. Trimming cost V 1 base and J 6 bases, with 13 bases left between them.

This clone has just one count. The chain combines TRBV18 with TRBJ1-5; the D is unclear. With 3 bases removed from V and 3 bases from J, the gap between germline ends came to 9 bases. Germline V gene data show CDR1 as KGHSH and CDR2 as LQKENI. This CDR3 is built from 14 residues. The CDR3 coding sequence is TGTGCCAGCTCACCCGCCCAGGCCAATCAGCCCCAGCATTTT. Translating gives CASSPAQANQPQHF.

This clone has a single count. The chain joins TRBV18 to TRBJ1-5; TRBD1 aligns across 7 bases. Germline CDR1 KGHSH, CDR2 LQKENI. Germline trimming cut 3 bases from V and 2 bases from J; bases unmatched to any gene: 1. This CDR3 has 14 amino acids. The CDR3 DNA is TGTGCCAGCTCACCTGGACAGGGCAATCAGCCCCAGCATTTT. Translating it yields CASSPGQGNQPQHF.

The V gene is TRBV7-6, the J gene TRBJ2-7; 10 nucleotides align to TRBD2. Looked up from germline, CDR1 is SGHVS and CDR2 is FNYEAQ. The V segment lost 5 bases and the J segment 3 bases; nucleotides outside the gene matches: 4. This CDR3 is 14 amino acids long. CDR3 in amino acids: CASSLWTSGYEQYF. The CDR3 bases are TGTGCCAGCAGCCTTTGGACTAGCGGCTACGAGCAGTACTTC.

The chain couples TRBV28 to TRBJ2-7, with D possibly matching TRBD2 (6 bases). The CDR3 sequence is 13 residues long. The germline V gene has CDR1 MDHEN and CDR2 SYDVKM. V was pared by 5 bases and J by 3 bases, with 11 bases between. The CDR3: CASSRWGDYEQYF. In DNA form, the CDR3 reads TGTGCCAGCAGTAGGTGGGGGGACTACGAGCAGTACTTC.

The chain carries TRBV5-1 and TRBJ1-1; 9 nucleotides match TRBD1. CDR3 length equals 16 residues. Germline lookup yields CDR1 SGHRS and CDR2 YFSETQ. Trimming took 0 bases from V and 5 from J; bases not matched to a gene: 8. The CDR3 protein is CASSLGGQGPWTEAFF. CDR3 nucleotides: TGCGCCAGCAGCTTGGGGGGACAGGGACCGTGGACTGAAGCTTTCTTT.

Written as DNA, the CDR3 is TGCAGCGTTGAAGACCCCAAGAACACTGAAGCTTTCTTT. It is translated as CSVEDPKNTEAFF. This chain joins TRBV29-1 and TRBJ1-1; no firm D call. The germline CDR1 and CDR2 sequences are SQVTM and ANQGSEA. V was trimmed by 0 bases and J by 1 base, leaving 6 bases between them. The CDR3 consists of 13 residues.

The V and J genes are TRBV15 and TRBJ2-7, with TRBD2 matching 7 bases. This CDR3 contains 15 residues. V lost 5 bases to trimming and J lost 2 bases; unmatched junction nucleotides: 9. Germline CDR1 is LNHNV and CDR2 is YYDKDF (reference sequence). The DNA for the CDR3 is TGTGCCACCAGCTCCCGGTCGGCGGGGGCCTACGAGCAGTACTTC. Its protein product is CATSSRSAGAYEQYF.

The chain is built from TRBV7-6 and TRBJ1-2, with a weak D call TRBD1 (6 bases). This CDR3 is 15 amino acids long. Trimming removed 3 bases from V and 0 bases from J, with 11 bases in between. Germline assignment: CDR1 SGHVS and CDR2 FNYEAQ. CDR3 nucleotides: TGTGCCAGCAGCTTCCAACAGGGCCCTAACTATGGCTACACCTTC. Residues: CASSFQQGPNYGYTF.

The V gene is TRBV2, the J gene TRBJ1-5, with 7 positions matching TRBD1. CDR3 length: 16 residues. Trimming removed 5 bases from V and 2 bases from J; junction bases left unmatched: 9. Germline V gives CDR1 SNHLY, CDR2 FYNNEI. CDR3 sequence: CASSLQGFSGNQPQHF. CDR3 in DNA: TGTGCCAGCAGTCTACAGGGGTTTAGTGGCAATCAGCCCCAGCATTTT. Supplemented by reference TRBV2 and TRBJ1-5, the full variable domain reads EPEVTQTPSHQVTQMGQEVILRCVPISNHLYFYWYRQILGQKVEFLVSFYNNEISEKSEIFDDQFSVERPDGSNFTLKIRSTKLEDSAMYFCASSLQGFSGNQPQHFGDGTRLSIL.

The chain combines TRBV19 with TRBJ1-2; D remains ambiguous. V was cut by 7 bases and J by 2 bases, with 8 bases left in between. Looked up from germline, CDR1 is LNHDA and CDR2 is SQIVND (reference sequence). The CDR3 is 12 amino acids. The chain's CDR3 is CASKGGNYGYTF. Here the CDR3 DNA reads TGTGCCAGTAAGGGCGGGAACTATGGCTACACCTTC. Combining the CDR3 with reference TRBV19 and TRBJ1-2 gives the whole variable domain DGGITQSPKYLFRKEGQNVTLSCEQNLNHDAMYWYRQDPGQGLRLIYYSQIVNDFQKGDIAEGYSVSREKKESFPLTVTSAQKNPTAFYLCASKGGNYGYTFGSGTRLTVV.

The chain couples TRBV7-2 to TRBJ2-2; 9 bases fit TRBD2. This CDR3 comprises 15 residues. Germline trimming cut 5 bases from V and 5 bases from J; bases unmatched to any gene: 6. Germline V gene lookup returns CDR1 SGHTA and CDR2 FQGNSA. The CDR3 sequence is CASSLSGRITGELFF. The CDR3 region has the DNA TGTGCCAGCAGCCTGAGCGGGAGGATAACCGGGGAGCTGTTTTTT.

This clone was found once. V and J are TRBV28 and TRBJ2-3; TRBD2 aligns across 14 bases. Trimming at V came to 3 bases and at J to 13 bases, leaving 9 bases not matched to a gene. Per germline, CDR1 MDHEN and CDR2 SYDVKM. The CDR3 is 15 residues long. The CDR3 spells CASSLPGLAGGREYF. The CDR3, as DNA: TGTGCCAGCAGTTTGCCCGGACTAGCGGGGGGTCGGGAGTATTTT. Based on the CDR3 plus reference TRBV28 and TRBJ2-3, the full variable domain is DVKVTQSSRYLVKRTGEKVFLECVQDMDHENMFWYRQDPGLGLRLIYFSYDVKMKEKGDIPEGYSVSREKKERFSLILESASTNQTSMYLCASSLPGLAGGREYFGPGTRLTVL.

The V gene is TRBV5-5, the J gene TRBJ1-5; 7 bases are a match to TRBD1. The CDR3 is made up of 13 amino acids. The V segment lost 4 bases and the J segment 2 bases; nucleotides outside the gene matches: 0. The germline gives CDR1 SGHKS, CDR2 YYEKEE (reference sequence). The CDR3 is CASSDRGNQPQHF. DNA for the CDR3: TGTGCCAGCAGCGACAGGGGCAATCAGCCCCAGCATTTT.

The rearrangement joins TRBV4-1 to TRBJ2-7, with D perhaps matching TRBD2 (5 bases). V was clipped by 4 bases and J by 4 bases, with 14 bases between them. The CDR3 runs to 14 residues. Germline-derived CDR1 and CDR2 are MGHRA and YSYEKL. The CDR3 spells CASSPEDGLYEQYF. In nucleotides, the CDR3 is TGCGCCAGCAGCCCGGAGGACGGTCTTTACGAGCAGTACTTC.

The chain has TRBV4-1 and TRBJ1-3, with unresolved D. Trimming pared 5 bases from V and 3 bases from J, leaving 17 bases between. This CDR3 contains 16 residues. Germline loops: CDR1 MGHRA, CDR2 YSYEKL. The CDR3: CASSKLGSDIGNTIYF. CDR3 nucleotides: TGCGCCAGCAGCAAACTCGGGTCCGATATTGGAAACACCATATATTTT.

In its sample, this clone was seen once. This rearrangement joins TRBV11-2 to TRBJ2-5; a weak D match, TRBD1 (6 bases). The CDR3 extends over 13 amino acids. Germline-derived CDR1 and CDR2 are SGHAT and FQNNGV. The V end lost 5 bases, the J end lost 2 bases, and 9 bases lay between the germline ends. CDR3 region: CASSPDRQETQYF. CDR3 DNA sequence: TGTGCCAGCAGCCCCGACAGGCAAGAGACCCAGTACTTC.

The V and J genes are TRBV6-6 and TRBJ1-1, with D maybe TRBD1 (5 bases). The germline gives CDR1 MNHNY, CDR2 SVGAGI (reference sequence). The germline V and J ends were trimmed by 2 bases and 1 base, with 5 bases remaining between them. The CDR3 is 13 amino acids. CDR3: CASSYRGNTEAFF. The CDR3, as DNA: TGTGCCAGCAGTTACAGGGGGAACACTGAAGCTTTCTTT.

The chain couples TRBV5-8 to TRBJ2-1; D possibly corresponds to TRBD1 (6 bases). The CDR3 contains 11 residues. Trimming cost V 7 bases and J 9 bases, with 11 bases left between them. Germline-derived CDR1 and CDR2 are SGHTS and YDEGEE. The CDR3 DNA follows: TGTGCCAGCGGATTAGGGGGTGAGCAGTTCTTC. Residues: CASGLGGEQFF.

V is TRBV28 and J is TRBJ2-7; TRBD1 might be the D (6 bases). Trimming removed 5 bases at V and 0 bases at J, with 8 bases between. The CDR3 extends over 13 amino acids. The germline gives CDR1 MDHEN, CDR2 SYDVKM. The DNA for the CDR3 is TGTGCCAGCAGTCCGGGACACTCCTACGAGCAGTACTTC. Translated: CASSPGHSYEQYF.

The V and J genes are TRBV5-1 and TRBJ2-5; 12 bases are shared with TRBD1. CDR1 SGHRS and CDR2 YFSETQ come from the germline V gene. With V trimmed by 2 bases and J by 2 bases, 7 bases remained unmatched. The CDR3 has 17 amino acids. CDR3 nucleotide sequence: TGCGCCAGCAGCTTCGGGACAGGGGGCATTCAGCAAGAGACCCAGTACTTC. Its translation: CASSFGTGGIQQETQYF.

The chain combines TRBV19 with TRBJ2-7; 8 bases agree with TRBD2. This CDR3 region has 15 residues. Germline V gene lookup returns CDR1 LNHDA and CDR2 SQIVND (reference sequence). Germline trimming cut 3 bases from V and 5 bases from J; bases unmatched to any gene: 9. DNA for the CDR3: TGTGCCAGTAGTATCAAGCGGGAGTCTTCCCACGAGCAGTACTTC. It is translated as CASSIKRESSHEQYF.